This T cell receptor beta chain was found in a study of blood T cell repertoires in COVID-19. The assay was immunoSEQ multiplex PCR, and TCRdb's table has in-frame clones only and misses some. Found here are over 150,000 clones, roughly nine tenths of them singletons; the top ten hold about 20%. The CDR3 is 11 residues long. V shed 5 bases and J shed 1 base, with 2 bases lying between them. The receptor was isolated from an older man with active or convalescent COVID-19. The sample was peripheral blood. This chain links TRBV12-3 or TRBV12-4 with TRBJ1-2, with unresolved D. CDR3 amino acids: CASSLNYGYTF. Here the CDR3 DNA reads TGTGCCAGCAGTCTTAACTATGGCTACACCTTC.